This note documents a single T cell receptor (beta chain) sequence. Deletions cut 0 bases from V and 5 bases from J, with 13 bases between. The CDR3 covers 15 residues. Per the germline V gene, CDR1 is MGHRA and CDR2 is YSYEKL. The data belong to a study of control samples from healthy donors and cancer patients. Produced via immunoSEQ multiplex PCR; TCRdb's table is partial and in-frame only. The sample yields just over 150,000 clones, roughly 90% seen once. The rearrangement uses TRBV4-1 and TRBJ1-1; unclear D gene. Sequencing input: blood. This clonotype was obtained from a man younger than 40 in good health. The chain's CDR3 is CASSQEAVLRTEAFF. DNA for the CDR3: TGCGCCAGCAGCCAAGAGGCAGTCTTAAGGACTGAAGCTTTCTTT.